This T cell receptor beta chain is drawn from a study of cytomegalovirus exposure and HLA in healthy donors. Notes on the study in general: Indistinguishability led to the exclusion of some V segments, TRBV6-2 and TRBV6-3 included. Listed as cytomegalovirus-associated were 150 or so TCR beta chains.

CDR1 is SGDLS and CDR2 is YYNGEE in the germline V gene. The CDR3 extends over 15 amino acids. V lost 0 bases to trimming and J lost 7 bases; unmatched junction nucleotides: 6. As for this clone: What it binds is not known.

The PCR was carried out with 60 Vbeta primers and 13 Jbeta primers. Using immunoSEQ multiplex PCR, the repertoire was profiled, and TCRdb retains in-frame clones only, with some absent. The sample includes a few hundred thousand clones, 80% to 90% of them seen just once. The donors (healthy individuals) were bone marrow donors. This sequence was found in a man in his thirties or forties in good health and CMV-seronegative. The chain carries TRBV9 and TRBJ2-1, with 8 bases lining up with TRBD2. The sequenced sample was PBMCs. This CDR3 is CASSVDGGGTNEQFF. For the CDR3, the DNA is TGTGCCAGCAGCGTAGACGGGGGGGGCACGAATGAGCAGTTCTTC.